This TCR beta chain was captured in a study of T-cell memory formation after mild COVID-19. Study-wide context: Among the donors, TCR clusters were largely specific to each donor. Study-level points and caveats: CD4+ clones that contracted lay mainly in CM and EM; CD8+ ones lay in EMRA.

Constant-segment primers were used for 5'RACE, and the resulting TCR alpha and TCR beta cDNA libraries carried sample barcodes and UMIs. MiXCR, run by TCRdb on the 5' RACE reads, gives a single entry per CDR3 protein. The sample yields roughly 200,000 distinct CDR3 sequences, 16% seen once. About this clonotype: The antigen is not known.

Germline loops: CDR1 MGHDK, CDR2 SYGVNS. V was pared by 0 bases and J by 7 bases, with 15 bases between. This CDR3 is 16 amino acids long. This sequence joins TRBV25-1 and TRBJ1-4; the D is unclear. Input material: PBMCs or a T cell subset sorted from them (not recorded which). This TCR derives from an adult woman who had mild COVID-19 (a few samples of this study predate the infection). Cell type and time point are not known. CDR3 bases: TGTGCCAGCAGTGAATATGTGACCCCGTCGTCTGAAAAACTGTTTTTT. Encoded protein: CASSEYVTPSSEKLFF.